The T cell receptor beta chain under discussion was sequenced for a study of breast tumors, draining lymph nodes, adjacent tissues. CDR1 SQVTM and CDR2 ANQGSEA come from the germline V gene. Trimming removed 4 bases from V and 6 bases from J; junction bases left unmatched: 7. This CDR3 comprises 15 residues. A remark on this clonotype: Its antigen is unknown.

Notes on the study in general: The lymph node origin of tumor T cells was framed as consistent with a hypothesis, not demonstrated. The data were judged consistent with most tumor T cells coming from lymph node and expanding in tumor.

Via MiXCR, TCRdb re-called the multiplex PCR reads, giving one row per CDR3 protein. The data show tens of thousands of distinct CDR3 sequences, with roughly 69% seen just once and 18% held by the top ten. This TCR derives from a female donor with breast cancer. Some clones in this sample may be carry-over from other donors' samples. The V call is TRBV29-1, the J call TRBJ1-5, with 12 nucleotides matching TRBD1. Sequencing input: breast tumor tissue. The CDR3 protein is CSVAEGQGAVQPQHF. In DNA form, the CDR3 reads TGCAGCGTTGCAGAGGGACAGGGGGCAGTTCAGCCCCAGCATTTT. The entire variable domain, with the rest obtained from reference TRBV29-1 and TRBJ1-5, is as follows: SAVISQKPSRDICQRGTSLTIQCQVDSQVTMMFWYRQQPGQSLTLIATANQGSEATYESGFVIDKFPISRPNLTFSTLTVSNMSPEDSSIYLCSVAEGQGAVQPQHFGDGTRLSIL.